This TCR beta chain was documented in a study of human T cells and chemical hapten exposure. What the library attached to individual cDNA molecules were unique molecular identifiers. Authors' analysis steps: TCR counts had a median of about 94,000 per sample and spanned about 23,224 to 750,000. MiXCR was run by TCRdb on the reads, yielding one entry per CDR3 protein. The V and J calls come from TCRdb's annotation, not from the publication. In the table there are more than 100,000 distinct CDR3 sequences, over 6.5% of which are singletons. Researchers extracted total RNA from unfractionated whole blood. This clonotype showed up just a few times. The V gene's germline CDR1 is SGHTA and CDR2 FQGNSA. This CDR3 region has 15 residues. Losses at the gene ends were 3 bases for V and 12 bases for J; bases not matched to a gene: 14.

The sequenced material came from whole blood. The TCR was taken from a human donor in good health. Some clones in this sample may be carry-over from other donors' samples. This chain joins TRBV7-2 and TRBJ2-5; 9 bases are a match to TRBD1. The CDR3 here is CASSFAGTGRLVEYF. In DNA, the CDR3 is TGTGCCAGCAGCTTCGCCGGGACAGGGCGCCTTGTGGAGTACTTC.